This T cell receptor beta chain appears in the sequencing data of a study of OX40 agonist ivuxolimab in advanced cancers. Patients were excluded for autoimmune disease history or systemic immunosuppression. The data were produced by immunoSEQ multiplex PCR, yet TCRdb's version contains in-frame clones alone and is incomplete. The sample shows about 27,000 clones, around 86% of them seen only once. The receptor's source is an adult with an advanced solid tumor such as melanoma, head and neck, liver or kidney cancer. Specimen: CD4+ or CD8+ T cells sorted from blood, collected in a trial of the OX40 agonist ivuxolimab.

CDR3 sequence reads: CASSYRGGSWHNEQFF. The DNA for the CDR3 is TGTGCCAGCAGTTACCGGGGGGGGTCTTGGCACAATGAGCAGTTCTTC. The chain joins TRBV27 to TRBJ2-1, with 8 bases matching TRBD2. J lost 5 bases, V lost 4 bases, and 10 bases had no gene match. The CDR3 extends over 16 amino acids. Germline CDR1 and CDR2: MNHEY and SMNVEV (reference sequence).